This TCR beta chain was found in a study of graft-versus-host responses after intestinal transplantation. The CDR3 sequence is 19 residues long. The V gene's germline CDR1 is SGHDT and CDR2 YYEEEE. V lost 0 bases, J lost 0 bases, and 9 bases stayed unmatched. The assay was immunoSEQ multiplex PCR, and TCRdb's table has in-frame clones only and misses some. The data contain around 18,000 clones, 90% of them singletons. Details on this clone: Antigen: not known.

Points from the study as a whole: Recipient bone marrow held GvH clones, some seen earlier in ileum or blood.

The source is a human patient who received an intestinal transplant, so some T cells may come from the graft donor. The V gene is TRBV5-6, the J gene TRBJ2-6, with 7 bases matching TRBD1. The source was PBMCs, collected approximately 370 days after transplant. The CDR3 nucleotides are TGTGCCAGCAGCTTGGTGACAGGGAAGGTGAGCTCTGGGGCCAACGTCCTGACTTTC. Translation: CASSLVTGKVSSGANVLTF.